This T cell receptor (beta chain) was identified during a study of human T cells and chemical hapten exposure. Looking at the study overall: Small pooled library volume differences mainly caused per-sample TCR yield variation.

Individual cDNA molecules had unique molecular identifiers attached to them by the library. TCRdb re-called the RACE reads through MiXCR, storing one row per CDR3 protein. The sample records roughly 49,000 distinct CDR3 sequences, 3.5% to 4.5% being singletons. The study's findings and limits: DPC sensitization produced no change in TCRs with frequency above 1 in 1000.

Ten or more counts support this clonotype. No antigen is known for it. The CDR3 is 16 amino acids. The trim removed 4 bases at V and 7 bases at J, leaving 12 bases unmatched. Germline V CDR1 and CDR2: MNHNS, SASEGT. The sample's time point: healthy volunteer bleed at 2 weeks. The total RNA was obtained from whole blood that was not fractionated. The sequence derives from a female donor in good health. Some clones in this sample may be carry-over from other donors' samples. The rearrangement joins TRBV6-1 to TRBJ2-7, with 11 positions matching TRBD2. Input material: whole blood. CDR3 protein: CASSATSGASGGEQYF. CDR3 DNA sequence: TGTGCCAGCAGTGCGACTAGCGGGGCATCCGGGGGTGAGCAGTACTTC.